This entry lists 10 T cell receptor beta chains sequenced from one sample in a study of blood T cell repertoires in COVID-19. Method: immunoSEQ multiplex PCR; TCRdb's copy keeps in-frame clones and lacks some. Of hundreds of thousands of clones detected, roughly 86% appear once; the ten largest clones hold 2% to 2.5%. Source material: PBMCs or T cells enriched from blood (not recorded which). The receptors here all came from a woman between 50 and 59 years old who had recovered from COVID-19.

This clone was counted a few times. This sequence joins TRBV6-6 and TRBJ2-1; 9 nucleotides match TRBD1. Unmatched junction bases numbered 1, after V lost 0 bases and J lost 4 bases. Looked up from germline, CDR1 is MNHNY and CDR2 is SVGAGI (reference sequence). The CDR3 sequence is 15 residues long. CDR3 bases: TGTGCCAGCAGTTACTCGGGACAGGGTTACAATGAGCAGTTCTTC. Translation gives CASSYSGQGYNEQFF.

With regard to this clone: Because the CDR3 is missing its conserved closing phenylalanine or tryptophan, this is likely a read error. No DNA is shown, since the ends of the CDR3 on it are uncertain; the CDR3 is the one TCRdb lists. This rearrangement joins TRBV19 to TRBJ1-2; the table's D call of TRBD1 was not tested on the DNA. Counting both end residues, the CDR3 totals 12 amino acids. Germline V CDR1 and CDR2: LNHDA, SQIVND (reference sequence). CDR3 sequence reads: CASSPDRGGIYL.

This chain connects TRBV6-2 or TRBV6-3 to TRBJ1-5; D may be TRBD1 (5 bases). The CDR3 totals 15 residues. V was cut by 3 bases and J by 6 bases, with 15 bases left in between. CDR1 and CDR2 from the germline V gene are MNHEY and SVGEGT. The CDR3 here is CASSYGQGTGQPQHF. CDR3 bases: TGTGCCAGCAGTTATGGCCAGGGAACAGGTCAGCCCCAGCATTTT.

V usage is TRBV27 and J usage is TRBJ1-5, with D unclear. CDR1 is MNHEY, CDR2 SMNVEV, per germline (reference sequence). Trimming removed 2 bases at V and 0 bases at J, with 14 bases between. The CDR3 sequence is 17 residues long. The CDR3 protein is CASSLKPVLHSNQPQHF. The CDR3 DNA sequence: TGTGCCAGCAGTTTAAAGCCTGTGCTTCATAGCAATCAGCCCCAGCATTTT.

The chain has TRBV27 and TRBJ2-7; TRBD1 agrees at 9 bases. Germline V gives CDR1 MNHEY, CDR2 SMNVEV (reference sequence). The V segment lost 3 bases and the J segment 1 base; nucleotides outside the gene matches: 10. There are 17 residues in the CDR3. The CDR3 region has the DNA TGTGCCAGCAGTTTGTTGTTTACCGGGACAGGGTCCTACGAGCAGTACTTC. Protein sequence: CASSLLFTGTGSYEQYF.

The chain employs TRBV7-2 and TRBJ2-7, with 14 positions matching TRBD2. V gave up 6 bases and J gave up 3 bases; unmatched junction bases: 16. Germline CDR1 and CDR2: SGHTA and FQGNSA. CDR3 length: 19 residues. CDR3 sequence (DNA): TGTGCCAGCAGGTCCGGGACTAGCGGGAGTTGGGCTTTGGACTACGAGCAGTACTTC. Translating it yields CASRSGTSGSWALDYEQYF.

V is TRBV5-1 and J is TRBJ2-5; 7 nucleotides line up with TRBD1. Unmatched junction bases numbered 6, after V lost 0 bases and J lost 4 bases. CDR1 is SGHRS and CDR2 is YFSETQ in the germline V gene. The CDR3 is 15 residues long. CDR3 protein: CASSLEGQYAETQYF. The CDR3 nucleotides read TGCGCCAGCAGCTTGGAGGGACAGTATGCAGAGACCCAGTACTTC. Variable domain in full (rest from reference TRBV5-1 and TRBJ2-5): KAGVTQTPRYLIKTRGQQVTLSCSPISGHRSVSWYQQTPGQGLQFLFEYFSETQRNKGNFPGRFSGRQFSNSRSEMNVSTLELGDSALYLCASSLEGQYAETQYFGPGTRLLVL.

This chain links TRBV24-1 with TRBJ1-1, with 7 positions matching TRBD1. Trimming took 7 bases from V and 5 from J; bases not matched to a gene: 9. Germline CDR1 reads KGHDR; CDR2 reads SFDVKD. This CDR3 has 14 residues. The CDR3 spells CATSRDSTSTEAFF. As DNA, the CDR3 is TGTGCCACCAGCAGGGACAGCACCTCAACTGAAGCTTTCTTT.

The chain couples TRBV2 to TRBJ1-4, with 9 positions matching TRBD1. The germline CDR1 and CDR2 sequences are SNHLY and FYNNEI. J was trimmed by 6 bases and V by 4 bases; bases with no gene match: 9. The CDR3 is 16 amino acids. The CDR3 region is CASSGRTGAAYEKLFF. DNA of the CDR3: TGTGCCAGCAGTGGAAGGACAGGGGCAGCGTATGAAAAACTGTTTTTT.

This clone was seen once. Relative to the germline gene, one junction end is altered; a read error may explain this. The chain combines TRBV7-7 with TRBJ2-2, with 16 bases fitting TRBD2. The CDR3 totals 22 residues. Germline-derived CDR1 and CDR2 are SSHAT and FNYEAQ (reference sequence). The CDR3 DNA follows: TGTGCTAGCAGCTCCACGCGCCTGCAGGGACTAGCGGGAGGGCCGGACACCGGGGAGCTGTTTTTT. Its translation is CASSSTRLQGLAGGPDTGELFF.